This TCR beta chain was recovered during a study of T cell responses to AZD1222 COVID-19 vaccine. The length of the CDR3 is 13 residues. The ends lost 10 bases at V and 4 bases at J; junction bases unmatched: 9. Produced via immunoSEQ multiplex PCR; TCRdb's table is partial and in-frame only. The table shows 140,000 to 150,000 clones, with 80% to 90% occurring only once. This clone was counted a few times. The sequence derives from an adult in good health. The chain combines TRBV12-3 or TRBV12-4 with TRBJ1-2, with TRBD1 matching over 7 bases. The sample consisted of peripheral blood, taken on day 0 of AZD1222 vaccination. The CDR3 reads CAIQKQGSYGYTF. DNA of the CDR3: TGTGCCATCCAGAAACAGGGGTCCTATGGCTACACCTTC.